Below are 13 T cell receptor beta chains sequenced from a single sample in a study of T-cell memory formation after mild COVID-19. From the 5' RACE reads, TCRdb called clonotypes with MiXCR, one entry per CDR3 protein. The sample contains hundreds of thousands of distinct CDR3 sequences, 17% of which appear only once. The sample taken for sequencing was PBMCs or a T cell subset sorted from them (not recorded which). The receptor set was obtained from an adult woman who had mild COVID-19 (a few samples of this study predate the infection). Cell type and time point are not known.

This clonotype was counted only a few times. The chain joins TRBV4-1 to TRBJ2-5; 9 nucleotides agree with TRBD2. CDR3 length: 19 amino acids. Germline CDR1 and CDR2: MGHRA and YSYEKL. J gave up 1 base and V 2 bases, and 14 bases lay outside the gene matches. CDR3 region: CASSQRSWAQRGAQETQYF. CDR3 nucleotide sequence: TGCGCCAGCAGCCAACGATCTTGGGCCCAGCGGGGGGCCCAAGAGACCCAGTACTTC.

This clonotype was observed a few times. The chain carries TRBV29-1 and TRBJ2-1, with D unresolved. Germline V gene sequence: CDR1 SQVTM, CDR2 ANQGSEA. CDR3 length: 15 residues. Trimming shortened V by 4 bases and J by 0 bases, and 13 bases separated the two germline ends. The CDR3 DNA reads TGCAGCGTTGTTTATCGGTTTAGCTCCTACAATGAGCAGTTCTTC. Translated, it gives CSVVYRFSSYNEQFF.

This chain connects TRBV7-9 to TRBJ1-1, with D possibly being TRBD1 (6 bases). This CDR3 has 15 amino acids. V was cut by 3 bases and J by 3 bases, with 14 bases left in between. Germline V gene sequence: CDR1 SEHNR, CDR2 FQNEAQ (reference sequence). CDR3 sequence (DNA): TGTGCCAGCAGCTTTGGTTGGGGGGGCCACACTGAAGCTTTCTTT. Residues: CASSFGWGGHTEAFF.

V and J are TRBV12-3 or TRBV12-4 and TRBJ1-1, with no clear D. Deletions cut 5 bases from V and 6 bases from J, with 13 bases between. This CDR3 contains 13 residues. The CDR3 nucleotides read TGTGCCAGCAGTCTCTGGGGAAGCCCTGAAGCTTTCTTT. Its protein product is CASSLWGSPEAFF.

The chain recombines TRBV20-1 with TRBJ1-5, with 8 bases fitting TRBD1. This CDR3 spans 17 amino acids. Losses at the gene ends were 0 bases for V and 0 bases for J; bases not matched to a gene: 7. The germline gives CDR1 DFQATT, CDR2 SNEGSKA (reference sequence). As DNA, the CDR3 is TGCAGTGCTAGAGATCGGACAGGGCCCAATAGCAATCAGCCCCAGCATTTT. It yields the protein CSARDRTGPNSNQPQHF.

The V gene is TRBV19, the J gene TRBJ1-5, with unresolved D. Germline CDR1 reads LNHDA; CDR2 reads SQIVND (reference sequence). This CDR3 contains 14 residues. V was trimmed by 3 bases and J by 10 bases, leaving 16 bases between them. CDR3 nucleotides: TGTGCCAGTAGTATCGGGCGGCACTATCGACCCCAGCATTTT. It is translated as CASSIGRHYRPQHF.

The chain employs TRBV11-2 and TRBJ1-5; D is uncertain. Germline lookup yields CDR1 SGHAT and CDR2 FQNNGV. This CDR3 region has 13 residues. With 4 bases removed from V and 7 bases from J, the gap between germline ends came to 11 bases. CDR3 amino acids: CASSWALGQPQHF. Here the CDR3 DNA reads TGTGCCAGCAGCTGGGCTCTCGGGCAGCCCCAGCATTTT.

This clonotype rates as medium-sized (0.01 to 0.1%). The V call is TRBV5-1, the J call TRBJ2-7; the match to TRBD2 covers 11 bases. Per germline, CDR1 SGHRS and CDR2 YFSETQ. This CDR3 has 15 residues. V shed 4 bases and J 3 bases; nucleotides not matched to a gene: 6. The CDR3 coding sequence is TGCGCCAGCAGCGAGCGACTAGCGGGACGCTACGAGCAGTACTTC. Residues: CASSERLAGRYEQYF.

This clonotype appeared a few times. The V gene is TRBV11-2, the J gene TRBJ2-2; no clear D. Germline lookup yields CDR1 SGHAT and CDR2 FQNNGV. CDR3 length: 12 amino acids. Trimming left V 6 bases short and J 9 bases short, with 11 bases between. The CDR3 reads CASRRSGWELFF. In nucleotides, the CDR3 is TGTGCCAGCAGACGATCAGGCTGGGAGCTGTTTTTT.

This clonotype has only a few counts. V gene TRBV7-3 combines with J gene TRBJ2-3, with D maybe TRBD2 (5 bases). The CDR3 sequence is 16 residues long. Trimming took off 0 bases at V and 1 base at J, with 11 bases between the two ends. Germline values: CDR1 SGHTA, CDR2 FQGTGA. In DNA form, the CDR3 reads TGTGCCAGCAGCTTAACGAGCGGTTATCGCACAGATACGCAGTATTTT. Translation gives CASSLTSGYRTDTQYF.

The chain uses TRBV6-6 and TRBJ2-7, with D possibly matching TRBD1 (5 bases). The germline CDR1 and CDR2 sequences are MNHNY and SVGAGI (reference sequence). V shed 6 bases and J shed 3 bases, with 12 bases lying between them. The CDR3 runs 13 residues. Here the CDR3 reads CASSTAQGYEQYF. Written as DNA, the CDR3 is TGTGCCAGCAGCACCGCCCAGGGCTACGAGCAGTACTTC.

The chain combines TRBV7-2 with TRBJ1-2; 7 bases agree with TRBD1. The germline gives CDR1 SGHTA, CDR2 FQGNSA. This CDR3 spans 15 amino acids. V was clipped by 4 bases and J by 6 bases; unmatched bases: 11. The CDR3 spells CASSWVYRGDDGYTF. The CDR3 nucleotides are TGTGCCAGCAGCTGGGTGTACAGGGGTGATGATGGCTACACCTTC.

This clonotype was counted between two and nine times. The chain couples TRBV4-3 to TRBJ1-5, with 7 bases fitting TRBD1. This CDR3 spans 20 amino acids. V gave up 0 bases and J gave up 0 bases; unmatched junction bases: 14. Germline V gene sequence: CDR1 LGHNA, CDR2 YSLEER. The CDR3 nucleotides are TGCGCCAGCAGCCAAGATGGGAGGACAGGCAGGTGGAATAGCAATCAGCCCCAGCATTTT. As protein: CASSQDGRTGRWNSNQPQHF.